Each of the 20 T cell receptor beta chains below was sequenced from the same sample in a study of OX40 agonist ivuxolimab in advanced cancers. Produced via immunoSEQ multiplex PCR; TCRdb's table is partial and in-frame only. The repertoire holds 100,000 or so clones, with more than 75% as singletons. The sequences come from CD4+ or CD8+ T cells sorted from blood, collected in a trial of the OX40 agonist ivuxolimab. The origin of the receptors is an adult with an advanced solid tumor such as melanoma, head and neck, liver or kidney cancer.

This clone is a singleton in its sample. The rearrangement links TRBV18 to TRBJ1-1; 7 bases are a match to TRBD1. CDR1 is KGHSH, CDR2 LQKENI, per germline. Germline trimming cut 0 bases from V and 7 bases from J; bases unmatched to any gene: 8. The CDR3 length is 15 residues. CDR3 sequence reads: CASSPPPGQFFEAFF. As DNA, the CDR3 is TGTGCCAGCTCACCACCACCGGGACAGTTCTTTGAAGCTTTCTTT.

The chain recombines TRBV4-1 with TRBJ2-2; possible D gene TRBD1, 6 bases. The CDR3 length is 17 residues. Germline CDR1 reads MGHRA; CDR2 reads YSYEKL. V lost 0 bases, J lost 4 bases, and 15 bases lay in between. The CDR3 spells CASSQDRGTQVTGELFF. As DNA, the CDR3 is TGCGCCAGCAGCCAAGATAGGGGGACCCAGGTCACCGGGGAGCTGTTTTTT.

The chain employs TRBV14 and TRBJ2-4; 16 nucleotides line up with TRBD2. Per germline, CDR1 SGHDN and CDR2 FVKESK. This CDR3 contains 17 residues. V dropped 3 bases and J dropped 6; count of bases not matched to a gene: 5. The CDR3 region has the DNA TGTGCCAGCAGCCAGGGACTAGCGGGGGGGCCTGGAAACATTCAGTACTTC. Protein: CASSQGLAGGPGNIQYF.

This clone has more than one count but fewer than ten. The rearrangement uses TRBV7-8 and TRBJ1-4, with 8 bases fitting TRBD1. The germline V gene encodes CDR1 SGHVS and CDR2 FQNEAQ. V shed 2 bases, J shed 1 base, and the junction held 9 bases outside the gene matches. The CDR3 runs 18 residues. This CDR3 is CASSLTARGRRTNEKLFF. DNA of the CDR3: TGTGCCAGCAGCTTAACTGCCAGGGGGCGAAGAACTAATGAAAAACTGTTTTTT.

This chain links TRBV5-1 with TRBJ2-3; D may be TRBD2 (6 bases). The germline gives CDR1 SGHRS, CDR2 YFSETQ. This CDR3 has 15 residues. Trimming removed 1 base from V and 1 base from J, with 10 bases in between. DNA for the CDR3: TGCGCCAGCAGCTTGAGACTAGGAGGCACAGATACGCAGTATTTT. Encoded protein: CASSLRLGGTDTQYF.

V usage is TRBV10-3 and J usage is TRBJ2-3, with 14 bases aligning to TRBD2. CDR3 length equals 17 residues. Germline V gene data show CDR1 as ENHRY and CDR2 as SYGVKD. The ends lost 5 bases at V and 0 bases at J; junction bases unmatched: 4. CDR3 DNA: TGTGCCATCAGTTGGACTAGCGGGGGGCCTAGCACAGATACGCAGTATTTT. Its translation is CAISWTSGGPSTDTQYF.

This clone was seen just once. The chain combines TRBV6-1 with TRBJ1-5; D not certain. CDR3 length: 14 amino acids. Germline assignment: CDR1 MNHNS and CDR2 SASEGT. Trimming removed 5 bases at V and 7 bases at J, with 15 bases between. The DNA for the CDR3 is TGTGCCAGCAGTCAGAGGAGACCGGAGCAGCCCCAGCATTTT. Translated, it gives CASSQRRPEQPQHF.

This CDR3 is CASSYEVHKTNEKLFF. CDR3 in DNA: TGTGCCAGCAGTTATGAGGTTCACAAAACTAATGAAAAACTGTTTTTT. This rearrangement joins TRBV6-6 to TRBJ1-4; no clear D. The V and J ends lost 3 bases and 1 base respectively, with 12 bases between them. This CDR3 contains 16 residues. CDR1 MNHNY and CDR2 SVGAGI come from the germline V gene (reference sequence).

V and J are TRBV15 and TRBJ1-3; the D gene is possibly TRBD1 (5 bases). CDR3 length equals 16 residues. Germline V gene data show CDR1 as LNHNV and CDR2 as YYDKDF (reference sequence). V was shortened by 4 bases and J by 3 bases, with 16 bases between the two germline ends. The CDR3 sequence: CATSNQGTTGGNTIYF. CDR3 coding DNA: TGTGCCACCAGCAACCAGGGAACTACGGGTGGAAACACCATATATTTT.

The chain recombines TRBV7-6 with TRBJ2-7; 9 bases match TRBD2. The germline gives CDR1 SGHVS, CDR2 FNYEAQ. The CDR3 runs 15 residues. The trim removed 6 bases at V and 2 bases at J, leaving 8 bases unmatched. CDR3 loop: CASSVGSGGTYEQYF. The DNA of the CDR3 is TGTGCCAGCAGTGTAGGTAGCGGGGGAACCTACGAGCAGTACTTC.

The chain combines TRBV14 with TRBJ2-7; D uncertain. Germline values: CDR1 SGHDN, CDR2 FVKESK. The CDR3 totals 12 residues. The ends were cut back, 4 bases at V and 3 bases at J, with 7 bases in the middle. CDR3 residues: CASSPSDYEQYF. The DNA of the CDR3 is TGTGCCAGCAGCCCGAGCGACTACGAGCAGTACTTC.

The chain recombines TRBV2 with TRBJ2-5; tentative D call: TRBD1 (5 bases). Germline V gene data show CDR1 as SNHLY and CDR2 as FYNNEI. V was pared by 5 bases and J by 10 bases, with 11 bases between. CDR3 length equals 11 residues. CDR3 in amino acids: CASSPQAYQYF. CDR3 coding DNA: TGTGCCAGCAGTCCACAGGCGTACCAGTACTTC. Variable domain in full (rest from reference TRBV2 and TRBJ2-5): EPEVTQTPSHQVTQMGQEVILRCVPISNHLYFYWYRQILGQKVEFLVSFYNNEISEKSEIFDDQFSVERPDGSNFTLKIRSTKLEDSAMYFCASSPQAYQYFGPGTRLLVL.

This sequence joins TRBV7-3 and TRBJ1-2; a possible D gene is TRBD1 (5 bases). Germline CDR1 SGHTA, CDR2 FQGTGA. This CDR3 has 13 amino acids. Deletions cut 3 bases from V and 6 bases from J, with 11 bases between. The CDR3 reads CASSFPGGDGYTF. CDR3 coding DNA: TGTGCCAGCAGCTTTCCGGGGGGAGATGGCTACACCTTC.

CDR3 bases: TGTGCCAGCAGCCAAGAGAGGCTATTCCCAGAGACCCAGTACTTC. This codes for CASSQERLFPETQYF. The rearrangement joins TRBV14 to TRBJ2-5; D is undetermined. V shed 0 bases and J shed 4 bases, with 12 bases lying between them. The CDR3 runs to 15 residues. Germline assignment: CDR1 SGHDN and CDR2 FVKESK.

This sequence joins TRBV5-1 and TRBJ1-5; D uncertain. CDR1 is SGHRS and CDR2 is YFSETQ in the germline V gene. Trimming pared 0 bases from V and 3 bases from J, leaving 7 bases between. CDR3 length equals 14 residues. Written as DNA, the CDR3 is TGCGCCAGCAGCTTGGGTCAGAACAATCAGCCCCAGCATTTT. Amino acids: CASSLGQNNQPQHF.

The CDR3 is CASSRIGQAGNEKLFF. The CDR3 bases are TGTGCCAGCAGTCGAATCGGGCAGGCCGGTAATGAAAAACTGTTTTTT. The chain uses TRBV28 and TRBJ1-4; D is uncertain. Germline V gene lookup returns CDR1 MDHEN and CDR2 SYDVKM. V gave up 5 bases and J gave up 4 bases, with 17 bases separating them. The CDR3 contains 16 residues.

The rearrangement joins TRBV7-8 to TRBJ1-5, with D possibly matching TRBD1 (6 bases). The V gene lost 6 bases and the J gene lost 0 bases, with 12 bases spanning the gap. The germline V gene encodes CDR1 SGHVS and CDR2 FQNEAQ. The CDR3 spans 15 residues. This chain's CDR3 is CASSPQGRSNQPQHF. In nucleotides, the CDR3 is TGTGCCAGCAGTCCACAGGGTCGTAGCAATCAGCCCCAGCATTTT.

As DNA, the CDR3 is TGTGCCAGCAAGACAGGGGTCAATCAGCCCCAGCATTTT. The encoded protein is CASKTGVNQPQHF. The chain joins TRBV6-5 to TRBJ1-5; TRBD1 agrees at 8 bases. Germline CDR1 reads MNHEY; CDR2 reads SVGAGI. Trimming at V came to 7 bases and at J to 3 bases, leaving 2 bases not matched to a gene. This CDR3 region has 13 residues.

This chain uses TRBV5-1 with TRBJ2-5, with D uncertain. Trimming stripped 2 bases from V and 5 bases from J, with 10 bases between. Germline lookup yields CDR1 SGHRS and CDR2 YFSETQ. The CDR3 has 13 residues. The CDR3 is CASSFGSSETQYF. The DNA for the CDR3 is TGCGCCAGCAGCTTCGGCTCAAGCGAGACCCAGTACTTC.

The CDR3: CASSRQTGGSGEQYF. The DNA of the CDR3 is TGTGCCAGCAGCAGACAGACAGGGGGATCGGGCGAGCAGTACTTC. V is TRBV9 and J is TRBJ2-7; 9 nucleotides match TRBD1. V was clipped by 4 bases and J by 6 bases; unmatched bases: 11. The CDR3 is 15 residues long. Germline V gives CDR1 SGDLS, CDR2 YYNGEE.